These 3 T cell receptor beta chains originate from one sample sequenced in a study of T cell responses to AZD1222 COVID-19 vaccine. Clones were sequenced by immunoSEQ multiplex PCR, and TCRdb holds only the in-frame ones, with some missing. The table shows 150,000 or so clones, with approximately 92% occurring only once. The starting material was peripheral blood, obtained on day 0 of AZD1222 vaccination. The receptors here all came from an adult in good health.

V is TRBV19 and J is TRBJ2-7; 9 positions agree with TRBD2. CDR3 size: 17 residues. Germline V CDR1 and CDR2: LNHDA, SQIVND (reference sequence). The V segment lost 1 base and the J segment 0 bases; nucleotides outside the gene matches: 7. CDR3 in DNA: TGTGCCAGTAGTATAGGCCTAGCGGGGCGACCCTCCTACGAGCAGTACTTC. Amino acids: CASSIGLAGRPSYEQYF.

This clone was found once. The rearrangement links TRBV6-4 to TRBJ1-2; 7 bases map to TRBD1. Germline values: CDR1 MRHNA, CDR2 SNTAGT. The CDR3 contains 13 residues. The J segment lost 7 bases and the V segment lost 4 bases, leaving 6 bases of the junction unmatched. CDR3 sequence reads: CASSGTGGGGYTF. The CDR3 nucleotides are TGTGCCAGCAGTGGGACAGGCGGAGGTGGCTACACCTTC.

This chain joins TRBV11-1 and TRBJ2-5, with D unresolved. Per germline, CDR1 SGHAT and CDR2 FQDESV (reference sequence). This CDR3 spans 13 amino acids. The V and J ends lost 3 bases and 3 bases respectively, with 8 bases between them. The CDR3 DNA reads TGTGCCAGCAGCTTTCGGTCCGAAGAGACCCAGTACTTC. Translated: CASSFRSEETQYF.